The next 5 T cell receptor beta chains were all read from a single sample in a study of CD8+CD57+ T cells in acquired aplastic anemia. Genomic DNA served as template for TCR beta VDJ and CDR3 profiling. MiXCR was run by TCRdb on the reads, yielding one entry per CDR3 protein. The repertoire holds roughly 130,000 distinct CDR3 sequences, with 40% to 60% as singletons. The sample consisted of sorted CD4+, CD8+, or CD8+CD57+ T cells (not recorded which) from PBMCs. The receptors stem from a human donor in good health, serving as a control.

This clonotype came up many times. V usage is TRBV7-8 and J usage is TRBJ1-6, with 8 bases aligning to TRBD1. The CDR3 is made up of 17 amino acids. Germline values: CDR1 SGHVS, CDR2 FQNEAQ. Unmatched junction bases numbered 14, after V lost 5 bases and J lost 8 bases. As DNA, the CDR3 is TGTGCCAGCAGCCCTGGGGGCCGGACAGGGCTCTATTCACCCCTCCACTTT. This codes for CASSPGGRTGLYSPLHF.

At least ten counts were recorded for this clonotype. This rearrangement joins TRBV7-9 to TRBJ2-1; a possible D gene is TRBD1 (5 bases). The V end was cut by 2 bases, the J end by 3 bases, with 14 bases between. This CDR3 has 16 amino acids. The germline V gene has CDR1 SEHNR and CDR2 FQNEAQ (reference sequence). CDR3 DNA: TGTGCCAGCAGCTTAAGTTCCAGGGATCGCTACAATGAGCAGTTCTTC. This codes for CASSLSSRDRYNEQFF.

This clonotype has a count of ten or more. The rearrangement uses TRBV7-9 and TRBJ1-2, with a tentative D call TRBD1 (5 bases). Trimming took off 3 bases at V and 6 bases at J, with 11 bases between the two ends. CDR3 length: 13 residues. From germline, CDR1 is SEHNR and CDR2 FQNEAQ (reference sequence). CDR3 sequence reads: CASSLGEGDGYTF. The CDR3 DNA follows: TGTGCCAGCAGCTTGGGGGAAGGGGATGGCTACACCTTC. The full variable domain, its missing parts supplied by reference TRBV7-9 and TRBJ1-2, is DTGVSQNPRHKITKRGQNVTFRCDPISEHNRLYWYRQTLGQGPEFLTYFQNEAQLEKSRLLSDRFSAERPKGSFSTLEIQRTEQGDSAMYLCASSLGEGDGYTFGSGTRLTVV.

In regard to this clonotype: An end of the junction differs from the germline gene, which may be a read error. The chain links TRBV10-2 to TRBJ2-2; D may correspond to TRBD1 or TRBD2 (7 bases each). The CDR3 is 15 amino acids. Germline V CDR1 and CDR2: WSHSY, SAAADI. The CDR3 sequence: CASSEGPGGAGELFF. The CDR3 nucleotides are TGTGCCAGCAGTGAAGGTCCAGGGGGGGCCGGGGAGCTGTTTTTT.

The chain has TRBV25-1 and TRBJ2-1; 8 bases match TRBD1. From germline, CDR1 is MGHDK and CDR2 SYGVNS. Losses at the gene ends were 4 bases for V and 7 bases for J; bases not matched to a gene: 9. The CDR3 consists of 15 residues. CDR3 region: CASSGRTGFLNEQFF. The CDR3 DNA reads as TGTGCCAGCAGTGGACGGACAGGGTTTTTAAATGAGCAGTTCTTC.